This TCR beta chain originates from a study of shared clonotypes between healthy human individuals. The overall study: Donor ages ranged 18 to 49 years: a couple of women, a few men. Per donor, three plates held CD4 naive cells, three held CD4 memory, two held CD8 naive and one held CD8 memory.

Findings of the study overall: Memory subsets had estimated richness that was generally smaller than that of naive subsets. The represented genetic and exposure-history diversity was limited by the small number of donors.

This clone was picked up one time. What it binds is not known. This table comes from immunoSEQ multiplex PCR, and its TCRdb copy is limited to in-frame clones, with some not included. The sample holds approximately 720,000 clones, roughly nine tenths seen once. Naive CD8 cells lacked CD45RO and underwent positive selection for CCR7, leaving out terminally differentiated effector memory CD45RA+ cells. V lost 3 bases, J lost 2 bases, and 11 bases lay in between. Germline loops: CDR1 ENHRY, CDR2 SYGVKD. CDR3 length: 15 amino acids. Input material: naive CD8+ T cells sorted from blood. The chain carries TRBV10-3 and TRBJ1-3, with D possibly TRBD1 on 6 matching bases. The TCR was taken from a man in his thirties or forties in good health. The CDR3 DNA is TGTGCCATCAGTGACTCCACAGGGCCTGGAAACACCATATATTTT. Protein sequence: CAISDSTGPGNTIYF.